The source of this T cell receptor (beta chain) is a study of blood T cell repertoires in COVID-19. Study background: COVID-19 samples collected from the United States, Italy and Spain covered acute and convalescent phases. In each case, the material was cDNA or gDNA derived from T cells, B-cell-depleted T cells, or PBMCs.

The CDR3 totals 15 residues. Per the germline V gene, CDR1 is LNHDA and CDR2 is SQIVND (reference sequence). With 10 bases clipped from V and 2 bases from J, the junction kept 10 bases outside the gene matches. Authors' processing steps: The assay estimated nucleated cells by amplifying reference gene primers. The repertoire was sequenced with immunoSEQ multiplex PCR; TCRdb's copy has only in-frame clones and lacks some. That table furnishes V, J and clone size, whereas the DNA furnished D and trimming. The table has under 350,000 clones, approximately 86% seen once. The sample consisted of peripheral blood. This chain connects TRBV19 to TRBJ2-1, with TRBD2 matching over 8 bases. This clonotype was obtained from a man between 18 and 35 years old with active or convalescent COVID-19. CDR3 protein: CATHPGLGAYNEQFF. The CDR3 DNA reads TGTGCCACCCATCCGGGACTAGGAGCCTACAATGAGCAGTTCTTC.